Listed below are T cell receptor beta chains from one sample, sequenced in a study of patients and donors after allogeneic stem cell transplantation. TCRdb fed the RT-PCR reads into MiXCR, producing one record per CDR3 protein. In the table there are 70,000 to 95,000 distinct CDR3 sequences, 5% of which are singletons. The sample taken for sequencing was blood, either unsorted or a sorted T cell fraction (not recorded which). These receptors were obtained from a human donor who was either an allogeneic HSCT recipient or a stem cell or donor lymphocyte infusion donor (not recorded which). It is not recorded whose cells these are; they may come from a transplant donor. CDR3s include the opening cysteine and the closing phenylalanine or tryptophan.

j_gene	v_gene	CDR3aa
TRBJ2-7	TRBV20-1	CSARVQPPSYEQYF
TRBJ2-1	TRBV7-2	CASSPRTGNEQFF
TRBJ1-2	TRBV2	CASSEWGAGNGYTF
TRBJ2-5	TRBV20-1	CSAYQETQYF
TRBJ1-6	TRBV11-2	CASSPRTTGLSYSPLHF
TRBJ2-7	TRBV10-3	CAISLFSGGLHEQYF
TRBJ2-1	TRBV20-1	CSALGAQTYNEQFF
TRBJ1-2	TRBV27	CASSLSGTGLRYGYTF
TRBJ1-1	TRBV3-1	CASSLEPRRTEAFF
TRBJ1-4	TRBV28	CASSFWAPKAGGNEKLFF
TRBJ2-7	TRBV21-1	CASSKDYSYEQYF
TRBJ2-1	TRBV4-2	CASSQDDSNYNEQFF
TRBJ2-5	TRBV7-8	CASSTTILETQYF
TRBJ2-5	TRBV29-1	CSGSRAQETQYF
TRBJ2-7	TRBV9	CASSVDPGQGREQYF
TRBJ2-7	TRBV5-1	CASSLDSTYEQYF
TRBJ2-5	TRBV15	CATSRDPAPQETQYF
TRBJ2-7	TRBV20-1	CSARDRASGVRDEQYF
TRBJ2-1	TRBV5-1	CASSIQGNEQFF
TRBJ2-1	TRBV20-1	CSARTSGATYNEQFF
TRBJ2-1	TRBV11-1	CASSLTGSISDEQFF
TRBJ2-1	TRBV4-1	CASRQGLAGGNEQFF
TRBJ2-3	TRBV27	CASSYLKTGATSTDTQYF
TRBJ2-7	TRBV6-6	CASTEGQIYEQYF
TRBJ2-1	TRBV18	CASSPFGRANEQFF
TRBJ2-1	TRBV18	CASSPSSGVYNEQFF
TRBJ1-1	TRBV5-1	CASSSDMRSNTEAFF
TRBJ2-7	TRBV5-6	CASSIQGHGYEQYF
TRBJ1-2	TRBV5-5	CASTPRSSLGGYTF
TRBJ1-5	TRBV2	CASSGQEYQPQHF
TRBJ1-4	TRBV5-5	CASSLDGNLNEKLFF
TRBJ1-2	TRBV30	CAWNPDRGYGYTF
TRBJ1-2	TRBV7-2	CASSYGTFGYTF
TRBJ1-5	TRBV4-2	CASSQVTGGGRAQHF
TRBJ1-1	TRBV5-1	CASSLPDKGALMNTEAFF
TRBJ2-1	TRBV20-1	CSARGRRGFYNEQFF
TRBJ1-5	TRBV21-1	CASSKGGVRIDQPQHF
TRBJ1-1	TRBV9	CASSSGPRAFF
TRBJ2-5	TRBV20-1	CSASPGTWGETQYF
TRBJ2-3	TRBV5-1	CASSIQGGAADTQYF
TRBJ1-2	TRBV11-2	CASSLQGNYGYTF
TRBJ2-1	TRBV29-1	CSGELSSHEQFF
TRBJ2-1	TRBV5-1	CASRVAGAYNEQFF
TRBJ2-2	TRBV12-3/TRBV12-4	CASSQLDRVNTGELFF
TRBJ1-2	TRBV12-3/TRBV12-4	CASSRDTDYGYTF
TRBJ2-3	TRBV20-1	CSARDGETTDTQYF
TRBJ2-1	TRBV30	CAWSRGTSGYNEQFF
TRBJ1-1	TRBV7-9	CASSLGVGVEAFF
TRBJ1-1	TRBV7-6	CASSLGPRGLEAFF
TRBJ1-1	TRBV27	CASTIFKPGMGTEAFF
TRBJ2-5	TRBV20-1	CSARDGTSGGETQYF
TRBJ1-6	TRBV27	CASSSKGGPHNSPLHF
TRBJ1-1	TRBV28	CASSRGTGDSTEAFF
TRBJ2-5	TRBV10-3	CAISAGKIESETQYF
TRBJ2-7	TRBV7-2	CASSLVPSYEQYF
TRBJ2-7	TRBV20-1	CSARQTSGRAREGEQYF
TRBJ2-3	TRBV6-2/TRBV6-3	CASSSGFDTQYF